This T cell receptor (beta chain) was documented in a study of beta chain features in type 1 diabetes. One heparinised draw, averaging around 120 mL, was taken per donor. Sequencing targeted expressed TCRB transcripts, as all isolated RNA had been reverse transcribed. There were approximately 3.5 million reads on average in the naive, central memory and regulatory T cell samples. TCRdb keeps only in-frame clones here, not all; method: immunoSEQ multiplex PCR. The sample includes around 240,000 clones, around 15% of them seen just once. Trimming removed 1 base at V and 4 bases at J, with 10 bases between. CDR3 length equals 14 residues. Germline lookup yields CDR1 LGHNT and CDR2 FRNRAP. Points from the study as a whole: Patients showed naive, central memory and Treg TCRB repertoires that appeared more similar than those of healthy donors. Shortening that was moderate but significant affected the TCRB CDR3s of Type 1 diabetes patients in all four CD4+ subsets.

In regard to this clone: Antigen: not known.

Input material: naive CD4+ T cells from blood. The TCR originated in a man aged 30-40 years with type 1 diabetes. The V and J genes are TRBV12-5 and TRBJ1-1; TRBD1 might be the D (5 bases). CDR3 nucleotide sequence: TGTGCTAGTGGTTTGGGTGGGGGAATCACTGAAGCTTTCTTT. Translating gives CASGLGGGITEAFF.